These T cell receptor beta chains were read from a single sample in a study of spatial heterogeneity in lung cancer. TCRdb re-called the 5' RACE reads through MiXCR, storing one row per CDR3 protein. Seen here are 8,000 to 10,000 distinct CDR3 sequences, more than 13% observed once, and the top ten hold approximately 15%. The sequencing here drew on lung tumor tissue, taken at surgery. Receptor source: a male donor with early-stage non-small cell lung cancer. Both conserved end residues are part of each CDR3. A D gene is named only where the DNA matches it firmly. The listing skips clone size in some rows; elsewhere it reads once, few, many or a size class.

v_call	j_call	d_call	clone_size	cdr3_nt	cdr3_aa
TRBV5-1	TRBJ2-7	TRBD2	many	TGCGCCAGTAGAGCGGGACTGACCTGGGAGCAGTACTTC	CASRAGLTWEQYF
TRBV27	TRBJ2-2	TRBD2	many	TGTGCCAGCAGTTCAGCCACTAGCGGGAGTCCTACAACCGGGGAGCTGTTTTTT	CASSSATSGSPTTGELFF
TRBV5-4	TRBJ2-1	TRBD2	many	TGTGCCAGCAGCTTGACTAGCGGGATCTCCTACAATGAGCAGTTCTTC	CASSLTSGISYNEQFF
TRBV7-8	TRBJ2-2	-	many	TGTGCCAGCAGCCGACAGACAAGGGCTAGCGGGGAGCTGTTTTTT	CASSRQTRASGELFF
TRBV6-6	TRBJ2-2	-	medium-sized	TGTGCCAGCACTAGCCTCGGGAGCTACACCGGGGAGCTGTTTTTT	CASTSLGSYTGELFF
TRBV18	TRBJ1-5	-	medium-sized	TGTGCCAGCTCACCAGCAGGACAGCTACTTGACTGGTATAGCAATCAGCCCCAGCATTTT	CASSPAGQLLDWYSNQPQHF
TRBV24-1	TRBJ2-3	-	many	TGTGCCACCAGTGATCCACCGGAATATACGCAGTATTTT	CATSDPPEYTQYF
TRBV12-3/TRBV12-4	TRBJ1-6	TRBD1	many	TGTGCCAGCAGTTTCTCCGGGACAGGGGTGGCACCCCTCCACTTT	CASSFSGTGVAPLHF
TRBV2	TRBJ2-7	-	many	TGTGCCAGCAGCCCCGAACAGGGATCTTTTAAGGAGCAGTACTTC	CASSPEQGSFKEQYF
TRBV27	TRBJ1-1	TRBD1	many	TGTGCCAGCAGTTTATCGAAGGGGGCCGGGACAGCTGAAGCTTTCTTT	CASSLSKGAGTAEAFF
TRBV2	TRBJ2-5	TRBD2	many	TGTGCCAGCAGTAATCCGACTAGCGGGAGTGAGACCCAGTACTTC	CASSNPTSGSETQYF
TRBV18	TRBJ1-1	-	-	TGTGCCAGCTCATCCATGCGGGGCACTGAAGCTTTCTTT	CASSSMRGTEAFF
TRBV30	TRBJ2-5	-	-	TGTGCCTGGGGGGAAGGACAGCCCGGGGAGACCCAGTACTTC	CAWGEGQPGETQYF
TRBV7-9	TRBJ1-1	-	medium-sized	TGTGCCAGCAAAAGCCCACTAACAATGAACACTGAAGCTTTCTTT	CASKSPLTMNTEAFF
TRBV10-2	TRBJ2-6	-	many	TGCGCCAGTAACAAGGCCGGGGCCAACGTCCTGACTTTC	CASNKAGANVLTF
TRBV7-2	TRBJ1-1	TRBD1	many	TGTGCCAGCAGAGTACAGGGGGCTGAAGCTTTCTTT	CASRVQGAEAFF
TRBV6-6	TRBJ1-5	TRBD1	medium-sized	TGTGCCAGCACTAACAGACAGGGGAGCAATCAGCCCCAGCATTTT	CASTNRQGSNQPQHF
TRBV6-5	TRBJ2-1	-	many	TGTGCCAGCAAACCACTAGTTTTTGCGGGCCACAATGAGCAGTTCTTC	CASKPLVFAGHNEQFF
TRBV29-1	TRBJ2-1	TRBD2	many	TGCAGCGTGGTTAGCGGGAGGGCCGGGTACAATGAGCAGTTCTTC	CSVVSGRAGYNEQFF
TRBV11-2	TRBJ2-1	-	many	TGTGCCAGCAGCTTAGATCGAAGGGGGAGGGCCATCAATGAGCAGTTCTTC	CASSLDRRGRAINEQFF
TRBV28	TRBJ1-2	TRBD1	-	TGTGCCAGCCTTACTGGACAGGGGTACTATGGCTACACCTTC	CASLTGQGYYGYTF
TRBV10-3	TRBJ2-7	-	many	TGTGCCATCAGTGACGGACTTAAAACCTACGAGCAGTACTTC	CAISDGLKTYEQYF
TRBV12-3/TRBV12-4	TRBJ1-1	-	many	TGTGCCAGCAATAAACTCCAGAACACTGAAGCTTTCTTT	CASNKLQNTEAFF
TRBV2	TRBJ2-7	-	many	TGTGCCAGCATTCCAGGGGCCTCCTACGAGCAGTACTTC	CASIPGASYEQYF
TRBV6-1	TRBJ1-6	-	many	TGTGCCAGCAGTGAAGGGGATTCCTATAATTCACCCCTCCACTTT	CASSEGDSYNSPLHF
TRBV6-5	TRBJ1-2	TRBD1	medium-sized	TGTGCCAGCAGTTACTCCGGACAGGGGAACTATGGCTACACCTTC	CASSYSGQGNYGYTF
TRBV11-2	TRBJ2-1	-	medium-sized	TGTGCCAGCACCATCCAAGGGGTATCCGGCAATGAGCAGTTCTTC	CASTIQGVSGNEQFF
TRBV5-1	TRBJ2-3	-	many	TGCGCCAGCAGCTTGGCCCTGGCGGGCACTAGCACAGATACGCAGTATTTT	CASSLALAGTSTDTQYF
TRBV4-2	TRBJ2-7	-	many	TGTGCCAGCAGCCAAGATTTCCCAGGGCCTTACGAGCAGTACTTC	CASSQDFPGPYEQYF
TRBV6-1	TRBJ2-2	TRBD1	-	TGTGCCAGCCGGGACAGCAACACCGGGGAGCTGTTTTTT	CASRDSNTGELFF
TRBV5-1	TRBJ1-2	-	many	TGCGCCAGCACCCCGTCCCCAGGAAACTATGGCTACACCTTC	CASTPSPGNYGYTF
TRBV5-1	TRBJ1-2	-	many	TGCGCCAGCAGCTTTGGAGCAGGGGATGGCTACACCTTC	CASSFGAGDGYTF
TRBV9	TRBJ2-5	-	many	TGTGCCAGCAGCGTAGTGCCGGGGGAATTCCAAGAGACCCAGTACTTC	CASSVVPGEFQETQYF
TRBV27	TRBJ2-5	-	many	TGTGCCAGCAGTTTTAGTTTAGAGGGGACCCAGTACTTC	CASSFSLEGTQYF
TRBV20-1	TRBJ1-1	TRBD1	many	TGCAGTGCTAGAGATCCAGGGACAGGGGAATCGGTGTCGGCTTTCTTT	CSARDPGTGESVSAFF
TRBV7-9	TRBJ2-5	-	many	TGTGCCAGCAGCCAACCTCGGGCCCGAGAGACCCAGTACTTC	CASSQPRARETQYF
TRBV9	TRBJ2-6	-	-	TGTGCCAGCAGCGCCCACTCTGGGGCCAACGTCCTGACTTTC	CASSAHSGANVLTF
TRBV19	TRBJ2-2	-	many	TGTGCCAGTAATAGGGACCTAAACACCGGGGAGCTGTTTTTT	CASNRDLNTGELFF
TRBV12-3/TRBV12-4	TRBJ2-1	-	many	TGTGCCAGCAGCGTTACACAGGGTCGGAACAATGAGCAGTTCTTC	CASSVTQGRNNEQFF
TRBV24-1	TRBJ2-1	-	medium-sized	TGTGCCACCGCAGGATCCCAGAGCTACAATGAGCAGTTCTTC	CATAGSQSYNEQFF
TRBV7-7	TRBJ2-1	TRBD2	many	TGTGCTAGCAGCCCCGGACTAGCGGGAGAGAATGAGCAGTTCTTC	CASSPGLAGENEQFF
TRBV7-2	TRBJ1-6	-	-	TGTGCCAGCAGCTTGAGGACCGATTCACCCCTCCACTTT	CASSLRTDSPLHF